Listed below are T cell receptor beta chains from one sample, sequenced in a study of blood T cell repertoires in COVID-19. Assay: immunoSEQ multiplex PCR; the TCRdb copy retains only in-frame clones and omits some. The sample consists of approximately 210,000 clones, roughly 90% of them appearing once. Specimen: PBMCs or T cells enriched from blood (not recorded which). The receptors stem from a woman in her late teens or twenties who had recovered from COVID-19. Both conserved end residues are part of each CDR3. The D gene is left open where the match is weak. Size values are once, few and many counts, or a class for expanded clones, and some rows have none.

J gene | clone size | D gene | V gene | CDR3 protein | CDR3 DNA
TRBJ1-2 | . | TRBD1 | TRBV6-5 | CASSYLTGANGYTF | TGTGCCAGCAGTTACTTGACAGGGGCGAATGGCTACACCTTC
TRBJ2-1 | once | TRBD2 | TRBV19 | CASSIELGGGAPNEQFF | TGTGCCAGTAGTATAGAGTTAGGCGGGGGGGCGCCTAATGAGCAGTTCTTC
TRBJ1-5 | . | . | TRBV12-3/TRBV12-4 | CASRRGSNQPQHF | TGTGCCAGCAGACGGGGGAGCAATCAGCCCCAGCATTTT
TRBJ2-3 | . | TRBD2 | TRBV6-5 | CASSHSGASTDTQYF | TGTGCCAGCAGTCACAGCGGGGCAAGCACAGATACGCAGTATTTT
TRBJ1-1 | . | . | TRBV12-5 | CASGSFVGTSLNTEAFF | TGTGCTAGTGGTTCATTTGTAGGGACATCCCTGAACACTGAAGCTTTCTTT
TRBJ2-1 | few | TRBD2 | TRBV6-1 | CASSEDSGGEQFF | TGTGCCAGCAGTGAGGACAGCGGGGGTGAGCAGTTCTTC
TRBJ2-3 | . | TRBD2 | TRBV4-2 | CASSQGLAGGPTDTQYF | TGTGCCAGCAGCCAAGGGCTAGCGGGGGGCCCCACAGATACGCAGTATTTT
TRBJ1-1 | . | TRBD1 | TRBV30 | CAWETGAGNTEAFF | TGTGCCTGGGAGACAGGGGCGGGGAACACTGAAGCTTTCTTT
TRBJ1-1 | . | TRBD1 | TRBV7-9 | CASSFPDRDTEAFF | TGTGCCAGCAGCTTCCCCGACAGGGACACTGAAGCTTTCTTT
TRBJ2-2 | . | . | TRBV6-5 | CASSRHTAGELFF | TGTGCCAGCAGTCGACACACCGCCGGGGAGCTGTTTTTT
TRBJ1-1 | once | . | TRBV28 | CASSYPSGAEAFF | TGTGCCAGCAGTTACCCCTCAGGGGCTGAAGCTTTCTTT
TRBJ1-2 | . | TRBD1 | TRBV6-5 | CASSRDRDEGYGYTF | TGTGCCAGCAGTCGTGACAGGGATGAAGGCTATGGCTACACCTTC
TRBJ2-1 | few | TRBD2 | TRBV4-1 | CASSQTGLAGGQNEQFF | TGCGCCAGCAGCCAAACGGGACTAGCGGGGGGGCAAAATGAGCAGTTCTTC
TRBJ2-3 | . | . | TRBV24-1 | CATATRLSTDTQYF | TGTGCCACCGCTACCAGACTCAGCACAGATACGCAGTATTTT
TRBJ1-1 | once | TRBD1 | TRBV7-8 | CASSSEGQLNTEAFF | TGTGCCAGCAGCTCGGAGGGACAGTTAAACACTGAAGCTTTCTTT
TRBJ2-5 | . | TRBD2 | TRBV14 | CASSPSSGGAETQYF | TGTGCCAGCAGCCCTTCTAGCGGGGGGGCAGAGACCCAGTACTTC
TRBJ1-4 | few | . | TRBV27 | CASSSPRQDLNEKLFF | TGTGCCAGCAGTTCCCCGAGACAGGACCTTAATGAAAAACTGTTTTTT
TRBJ2-1 | . | . | TRBV11-2 | CASSLAGEQFF | TGTGCCAGCAGCTTAGCAGGTGAGCAGTTCTTC
TRBJ1-1 | . | TRBD1 | TRBV28 | CASSLRGQGRAEAFF | TGTGCCAGCAGTTTACGGGGACAGGGTAGGGCTGAAGCTTTCTTT
TRBJ2-7 | . | TRBD1 | TRBV2 | CASSTTGGKQYF | TGTGCCAGCAGTACGACAGGGGGGAAGCAGTACTTC
TRBJ2-3 | . | TRBD1 | TRBV11-2 | CASSLDETGVGTDTQYF | TGTGCCAGCAGCTTAGATGAAACAGGGGTTGGCACAGATACGCAGTATTTT
TRBJ1-1 | . | . | TRBV10-2 | CASSESSAGVSTEAFF | TGCGCCAGCAGTGAGTCGTCTGCAGGGGTAAGCACTGAAGCTTTCTTT
TRBJ2-2 | . | . | TRBV5-6 | CASSSRPYRGGITGELFF | TGTGCCAGCAGCTCTCGGCCTTACAGGGGAGGTATCACCGGGGAGCTGTTTTTT
TRBJ2-5 | . | . | TRBV3-1/TRBV3-2 | CASSQTSSGQYF | TGTGCCAGCAGTCAAACTAGCTCGGGCCAGTACTTC
TRBJ1-1 | . | . | TRBV25-1 | CASSAGIEGGATEAFF | TGTGCCAGCAGTGCCGGGATCGAAGGAGGGGCCACTGAAGCTTTCTTT
TRBJ2-7 | . | TRBD1 | TRBV15 | CATSRGRDSYEQYF | TGTGCCACCAGCAGAGGCCGGGACAGCTACGAGCAGTACTTC
TRBJ2-5 | once | . | TRBV18 | CASSPVPGYRETQYF | TGTGCCAGCTCACCAGTACCGGGGTACAGAGAGACTCAGTACTTC
TRBJ1-1 | . | . | TRBV25-1 | CASRKEGTEAFF | TGTGCCAGCAGGAAGGAGGGCACTGAAGCTTTCTTT